The text below deals with one T cell receptor beta chain. The time point here: neoterminal ileum biopsy at postoperative endoscopy, about 6 months after surgery. The sample originates from a study of T cell repertoires in ileal Crohn's disease. The germline V gene encodes CDR1 LGHNA and CDR2 YSLEER. CDR3 length equals 16 residues. J was trimmed by 2 bases and V by 0 bases; bases with no gene match: 6. Libraries were prepared by immunoSEQ multiplex PCR; TCRdb keeps only in-frame clonotypes and omits some of them. This sample carries about 10,000 clones, around 80% of them seen once, and the ten largest clones take around 19%.

This TCR was recovered from an adult with Crohn's disease. The chain links TRBV4-3 to TRBJ2-7; TRBD1 agrees at 8 bases. The sample comprised ileal tissue. The chain's CDR3 is CASSQEYRQGPYEQYF. CDR3 bases: TGCGCCAGCAGCCAAGAATACCGACAGGGGCCCTACGAGCAGTACTTC.